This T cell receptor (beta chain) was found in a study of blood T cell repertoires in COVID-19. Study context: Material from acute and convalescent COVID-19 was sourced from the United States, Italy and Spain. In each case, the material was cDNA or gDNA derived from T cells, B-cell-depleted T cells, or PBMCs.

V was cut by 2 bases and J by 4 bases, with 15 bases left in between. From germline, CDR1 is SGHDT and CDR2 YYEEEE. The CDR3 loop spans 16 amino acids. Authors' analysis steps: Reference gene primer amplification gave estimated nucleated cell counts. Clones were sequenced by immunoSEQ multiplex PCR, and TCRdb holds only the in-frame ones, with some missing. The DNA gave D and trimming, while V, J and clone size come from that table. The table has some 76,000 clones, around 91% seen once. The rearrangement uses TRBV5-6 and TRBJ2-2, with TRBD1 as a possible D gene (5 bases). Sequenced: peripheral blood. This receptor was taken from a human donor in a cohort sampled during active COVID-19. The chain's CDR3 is CASSFTGSRFTGELFF. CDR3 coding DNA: TGTGCCAGCAGCTTTACAGGATCCAGGTTCACCGGGGAGCTGTTTTTT.